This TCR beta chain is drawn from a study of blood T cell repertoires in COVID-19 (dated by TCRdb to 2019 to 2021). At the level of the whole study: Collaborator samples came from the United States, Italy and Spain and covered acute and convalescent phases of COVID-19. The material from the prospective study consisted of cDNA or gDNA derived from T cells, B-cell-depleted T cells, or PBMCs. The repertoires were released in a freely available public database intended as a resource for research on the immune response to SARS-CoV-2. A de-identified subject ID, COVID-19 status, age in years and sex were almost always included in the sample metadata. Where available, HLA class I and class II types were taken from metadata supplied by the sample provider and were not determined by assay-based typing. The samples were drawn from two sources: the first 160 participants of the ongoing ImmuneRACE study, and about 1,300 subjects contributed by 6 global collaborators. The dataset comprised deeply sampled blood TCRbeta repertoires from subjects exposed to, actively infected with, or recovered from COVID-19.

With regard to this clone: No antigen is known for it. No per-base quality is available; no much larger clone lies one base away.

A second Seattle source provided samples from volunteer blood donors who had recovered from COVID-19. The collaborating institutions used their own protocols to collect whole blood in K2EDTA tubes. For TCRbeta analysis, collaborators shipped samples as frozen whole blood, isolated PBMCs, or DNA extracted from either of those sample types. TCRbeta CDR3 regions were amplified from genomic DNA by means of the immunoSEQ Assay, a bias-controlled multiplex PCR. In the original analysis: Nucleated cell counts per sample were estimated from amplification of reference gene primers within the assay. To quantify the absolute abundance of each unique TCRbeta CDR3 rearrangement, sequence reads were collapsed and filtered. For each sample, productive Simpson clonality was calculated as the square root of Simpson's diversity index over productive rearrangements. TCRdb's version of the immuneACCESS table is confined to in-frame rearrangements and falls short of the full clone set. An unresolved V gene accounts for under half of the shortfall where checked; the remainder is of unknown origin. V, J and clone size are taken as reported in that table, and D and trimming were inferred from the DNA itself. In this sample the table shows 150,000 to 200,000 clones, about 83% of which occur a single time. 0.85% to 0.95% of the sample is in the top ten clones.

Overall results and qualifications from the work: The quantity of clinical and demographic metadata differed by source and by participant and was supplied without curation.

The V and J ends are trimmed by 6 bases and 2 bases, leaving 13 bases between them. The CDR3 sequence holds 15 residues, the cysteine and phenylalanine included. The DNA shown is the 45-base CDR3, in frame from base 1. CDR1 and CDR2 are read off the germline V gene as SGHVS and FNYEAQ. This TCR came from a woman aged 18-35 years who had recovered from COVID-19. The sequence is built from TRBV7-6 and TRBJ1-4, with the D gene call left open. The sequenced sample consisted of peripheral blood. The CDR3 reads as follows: CASRSASITNEKLFF. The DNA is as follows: TGTGCCAGCAGATCTGCTAGTATCACTAATGAAAAACTGTTTTTT. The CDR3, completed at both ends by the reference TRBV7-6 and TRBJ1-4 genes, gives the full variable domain GAGVSQSPRYKVTKRGQDVALRCDPISGHVSLYWYRQALGQGPEFLTYFNYEAQQDKSGLPNDRFSAERPEGSISTLTIQRTEQRDSAMYRCASRSASITNEKLFFGSGTQLSVL.